This T cell receptor beta chain appears in the sequencing data of a study of beta chain features in type 1 diabetes. Study results and caveats: Patients showed naive, central memory and Treg TCRB repertoires that appeared more similar than those of healthy donors.

The V and J ends lost 0 bases and 7 bases respectively, with 4 bases between them. The germline V gene has CDR1 SGHRS and CDR2 YFSETQ. There are 12 residues in the CDR3. Turning to this clone: Antigen specificity is unknown.

Sequenced material consisted of expressed TCRB transcripts (all of the isolated RNA was reverse transcribed). Samples of naive, central memory and regulatory T cells yielded a mean of about 3.7 million reads. Method: immunoSEQ multiplex PCR; TCRdb's copy keeps in-frame clones and lacks some. The sample records about 150,000 clones, 7.5% to 10% being singletons. The chain uses TRBV5-1 and TRBJ1-4; no clear D. Specimen: central memory CD4+ T cells from blood. The receptor comes from a woman between 18 and 29 years old in good health. The CDR3 loop is CASSLAGEKLFF. In nucleotides, the CDR3 is TGCGCCAGCAGCTTGGCCGGTGAAAAACTGTTTTTT.